This TCR beta chain was recorded in a study of shared clonotypes between healthy human individuals. A CD45RA-negative memory subset and a CD45RA+ naive subset were separated from the CD4+ cells. As to this clone: The antigen is unknown.

Some clones are missing from TCRdb's copy, which holds only in-frame ones; the method was immunoSEQ multiplex PCR. Of more than 2,000,000 clones listed, approximately 92% are singletons. Study results and caveats: Apart from blood, nothing was sampled; tissue repertoires likely differ. Despite large depth, sorted-subset datasets appeared incompletely sequenced.

This CDR3 spans 18 amino acids. The sample consisted of naive CD4+ T cells sorted from blood. The sample's subset: CD45RA+ positively selected. This chain uses TRBV21-1 with TRBJ2-7; TRBD1 is taken as the D call from the table, unchecked against the DNA. TRBV21-1 is tagged as a pseudogene. The sequence came from a man younger than 30 in good health. For the CDR3, the DNA is TGTGCCAGCAGCAAAGGCCCCAGGGGATCTATACGCGTCTACGAGCAGTACTTC. Protein product: CASSKGPRGSIRVYEQYF.